This T cell receptor (beta chain) was profiled in a study of Ad26.COV2.S vaccination and SARS-CoV-2 variants. The overall study: Enrolled in COV1001, the donor was in the Ad26.COV2.S trial arm, which received the vaccine. Ad26.COV2.S, an intramuscular injection, was given once or twice 56 days apart.

On this clone itself: Its antigen remains unknown.

Generated by immunoSEQ multiplex PCR, the TCRdb table keeps only in-frame clones and is missing some. The data contain 200,000 to 250,000 clones, 88% of them seen just once; the ten biggest clones take up about 10%. Treatment specified: around 19 received Ad26.COV2.S at low or high dose, single or two shots; about five received placebo; per-sample allocation not given. Vaccine and placebo recipients were sampled on day 63 after the first injection. An adult donor aged 18-55 years was enrolled in Boston. Germline CDR1 SGHTA, CDR2 FQGNSA. Unmatched junction bases numbered 9, after V lost 1 base and J lost 2 bases. This CDR3 has 17 amino acids. Study-wide points: While placebo recipients had lower spike-specific TCR breadth, vaccine recipients had more.

The chain recombines TRBV7-2 with TRBJ2-5, with 8 bases lining up with TRBD1. The sequence came from a person aged 18-60 years who received the Ad26.COV2.S COVID-19 vaccine or a placebo. The sequenced sample was peripheral blood, obtained in a trial of Ad26.COV2.S vaccine versus placebo. This CDR3 is CASSLEARGRFQETQYF. As DNA, the CDR3 is TGTGCCAGCAGCTTAGAGGCCAGGGGGCGGTTTCAAGAGACCCAGTACTTC.